This TCR beta chain is from a study of OX40 agonist ivuxolimab in advanced cancers. Study in general: Partial response was recorded in three patients: one hepatocellular carcinoma and two cutaneous melanoma cases.

This clone was detected only once. Antigen specificity is unknown. There are 14 residues in the CDR3. Germline V lookup: CDR1 MNHNS, CDR2 SASEGT. Trimming shortened V by 8 bases and J by 0 bases, and 10 bases separated the two germline ends. Study results and caveats: Clonal expansion was seen in CD4+ and CD8+ blood T cells by week 6 at 0.1 to 3.0 mg/kg. Specificity for antigen went undetermined in the expanded peripheral T cells.

The assay was immunoSEQ multiplex PCR, and TCRdb's table has in-frame clones only and misses some. Among around 43,000 clones, about 89% were seen once, and the ten largest hold less than 15%. This TCR was sampled from an adult with an advanced solid tumor such as melanoma, head and neck, liver or kidney cancer. The rearrangement joins TRBV6-1 to TRBJ2-2; D gene ambiguous. The sample here was CD4+ or CD8+ T cells sorted from blood, taken in a trial of the OX40 agonist ivuxolimab. Here the CDR3 reads CASLTKTNTGELFF. CDR3 bases: TGTGCCAGCTTGACCAAAACGAACACCGGGGAGCTGTTTTTT.